This T cell receptor (beta chain) stems from a study of T cells in Graves' hyperthyroidism and ophthalmopathy. This CDR3 contains 16 residues. The V and J ends lost 5 bases and 0 bases respectively, with 14 bases between them. Germline CDR1 SNHLY, CDR2 FYNNEI. From RNA transcripts, TCR beta CDR3 regions were amplified. With the HTBI primer set, the TCR CDR3 went through a first round of RT-PCR. TCRdb recomputed calls from the multiplex PCR reads with MiXCR, one row per CDR3 protein. The sample lists about 600,000 distinct CDR3 sequences, 12% to 15% occurring once. Many counts were recorded for this clonotype. Its cognate antigen is unknown. Notes on the study in general: Clonotypes that were expanded in thyroid above 0.001 mostly appeared in blood too.

The sequenced material came from blood. V is TRBV2 and J is TRBJ1-3, with D possibly matching TRBD1 (5 bases). This TCR was recovered from a woman aged 18-29 years with Graves' ophthalmopathy. CDR3 bases: TGTGCCAGCAGTTCCTCCGGGACCATCTCTGGAAACACCATATATTTT. It codes for CASSSSGTISGNTIYF.